This T cell receptor beta chain came from a study of blood T cell repertoires in COVID-19. For the study at large: Material from acute and convalescent COVID-19 was sourced from the United States, Italy and Spain. Sources were T cells, B-cell-depleted T cells, or PBMCs; the material itself was cDNA or gDNA.

The sample holds a few counts of this clone. This CDR3 has 13 residues. The germline V gene has CDR1 SGHRS and CDR2 YFSETQ. The ends lost 7 bases at V and 7 bases at J; junction bases unmatched: 8. Methods used by the authors: Quantification of nucleated cells was approximated via reference gene primer amplification. Profiled with immunoSEQ multiplex PCR; TCRdb holds only in-frame clones, not every one. V and J calls and clone size are given by that table; D and trimming were obtained from the DNA. Of tens of thousands of clones listed, 85% are singletons. The TCR sequence derives from a man aged 55 to 70 with acute or convalescent COVID-19. The chain employs TRBV5-1 and TRBJ2-3; 8 bases are shared with TRBD2. The sequencing input was peripheral blood. The CDR3: CASSRTSSYTQYF. CDR3 bases: TGCGCCAGCTCTCGGACTAGCTCATATACGCAGTATTTT.